This entry concerns a single T cell receptor (beta chain). What it binds is unknown. The data originate from a study of T cell responses to AZD1222 COVID-19 vaccine. Study-level points and caveats: Epitopes outside B.1.351 and B.1.1.7 mutated regions reportedly drew nearly half of spike TCRs.

Clones were sequenced by immunoSEQ multiplex PCR, and TCRdb holds only the in-frame ones, with some missing. The profile shows 180,000 or so clones, just over 90% of them singletons. CDR1 is MNHEY and CDR2 is SVGAGI in the germline V gene. CDR3 length: 12 residues. The V gene lost 6 bases and the J gene lost 8 bases, with 13 bases spanning the gap. The rearrangement links TRBV6-5 to TRBJ1-2; D gene uncertain. The clonotype comes from an adult who received the AZD1222 COVID-19 vaccine. This material consisted of peripheral blood, taken 28 days after the second AZD1222 dose. The CDR3 is CASSSQAKGYTF. CDR3 bases: TGTGCCAGCAGCTCCCAGGCGAAGGGCTACACCTTC.